The rows below give T cell receptor beta chains drawn from one sample of a study of Ad26.COV2.S vaccination and SARS-CoV-2 variants. Measured with immunoSEQ multiplex PCR; TCRdb has only the in-frame clones, and not every one. The sample has approximately 360,000 clones, 80% to 90% seen once. The starting material was peripheral blood, obtained in a trial of Ad26.COV2.S vaccine versus placebo. These receptors were collected from a person between 18 and 60 years old who received the Ad26.COV2.S COVID-19 vaccine or a placebo. Both conserved end residues are part of each CDR3. The order of the fields is V gene, CDR3 protein.

TRBV15 | CATKQGQLTDTQYF
TRBV5-1 | CASSLFGPGTGELFF
TRBV18 | CASSPNRDYGYTF
TRBV28 | CASRRDSREPLHF
TRBV6-4 | CASSVGTSGPYEQYF
TRBV6-5 | CASTRAGNTEAFF
TRBV3-1/TRBV3-2 | CASSQRDTIYF
TRBV27 | CASRVAGAGDTQYF
TRBV7-2 | CASSLEGVLSTDTQYF
TRBV3-1/TRBV3-2 | CASTTGGTQYF
TRBV11-2 | CASSLLSNEKLFF
TRBV5-6 | CASSLLTDTQYF
TRBV5-1 | CASSLALVGIKKNEQFF
TRBV4-1 | CASTAKISVGGRGRNEQYF
TRBV12-5 | CASGLTQATGIEKLFF
TRBV10-2 | CASSPLSPGTGDYGYTF
TRBV4-3 | CASSQASAGLTYEQYF
TRBV5-4 | CASSQQGSTEAFF
TRBV13 | CASSLVQGFYGYTF
TRBV5-1 | CASSPRLAGENEQFF
TRBV27 | CASSLDAGAARNEQFF
TRBV7-5 | CARSLEEVGTGGSYGYTF
TRBV29-1 | CSVEGGVYGYTF
TRBV4-3 | CASSPGPGGTEAFF
TRBV5-1 | CASREGPAGKPQHF
TRBV7-3 | CASSPRQGTGANVLTF
TRBV5-1 | CASSLGVGSNYGYTF
TRBV6-2/TRBV6-3 | CASRPIPTGKEQPQHF
TRBV5-6 | CASSAYGTGGRTEAFF
TRBV28 | CASSNLPSGGSYTF
TRBV12-3/TRBV12-4 | CASSSGRYYGYTF
TRBV2 | CASRVVGGTEAFF
TRBV18 | CASSPLDAGVAFF
TRBV11-2 | CASSLAGSRTYNEQFF
TRBV9 | CASSGETRANEQFF
TRBV19 | CASSIGGVNTGELFF
TRBV30 | CAWAKGLAGEGEQFF
TRBV18 | CASSPQGAVDYGYTF
TRBV19 | CASSTGRAAKNIQYF
TRBV19 | CASSIRQGSIQYF
TRBV4-3 | CASSRWTDNYEQYF
TRBV2 | CASTKTRGATFYGYTF
TRBV4-1 | CASSWTGGVSNSPLHF
TRBV6-5 | CASSYGRASNTIYF
TRBV10-2 | CASSDGLANTGELFF
TRBV6-1 | CASSDPGGLSYNEQFF
TRBV7-9 | CASSAQGGTEAFF
TRBV6-2/TRBV6-3 | CASSTRAEAFF
TRBV20-1 | CSASTSGYTDTQYF
TRBV6-2/TRBV6-3 | CASSAPRGLAKHYF
TRBV5-4 | CASSFTGMNYGYTF
TRBV6-5 | CASSQQGVVPQHF
TRBV7-3 | CASSLMVGGGYTF
TRBV7-9 | CASSPPPSAFERSPQFF
TRBV6-5 | CASSYPGVQGKLFF
TRBV4-3 | CASSHLGGYNEQFF
TRBV7-3 | CASSLDSGTQYF
TRBV5-4 | CASSLDIGPKTQYF
TRBV5-4 | CASSLVQGSTEAFF